In this sample, the clone carrying this TCR beta chain turned up once. The target antigen is unknown. The sample originates from a study of radiotherapy plus CTLA-4 blockade in lung cancer. Whole-study context: Objective responses were recorded in 15% to 20% of patients, with disease control recorded in approximately 32%.

The ends were cut back, 0 bases at V and 7 bases at J, with 12 bases in the middle. Looked up from germline, CDR1 is KGHSH and CDR2 is LQKENI. The CDR3 runs 14 residues. Study-wide results and caveats: Clones derived from tumor TCRs expanded in blood after radiotherapy plus ipilimumab. Early blood T cell clone dynamics reportedly forecast response best, with interferon-beta.

Libraries were prepared by immunoSEQ multiplex PCR; TCRdb keeps only in-frame clonotypes and omits some of them. The sample holds 95,000 to 150,000 clones, more than 80% seen once. The starting material was peripheral blood, obtained from a patient treated with radiotherapy plus ipilimumab. J is TRBJ1-2 and V is TRBV18, with a weak D call TRBD1 (5 bases). The TCR comes from a human donor with non-small cell lung cancer that progressed on radiotherapy plus ipilimumab. CDR3 amino acids: CASSPPPPGIGYTF. DNA for the CDR3: TGTGCCAGCTCACCACCGCCGCCAGGGATTGGCTACACCTTC.